The entry below describes one T cell receptor (beta chain). Germline CDR1 SGHNT, CDR2 YENEEA. The germline V and J ends were trimmed by 1 base and 7 bases, with 14 bases remaining between them. The CDR3 totals 15 residues. The data stem from a study of early T cells in non-severe SARS-CoV-2 infection. Study background: RNA in bulk from unsorted whole blood was sequenced, and chains were unpaired.

Researchers attached unique molecular identifiers to individual cDNA molecules. TCRdb re-derived calls from the 5' RACE reads in MiXCR, one entry per CDR3 protein. The sample has just under 90,000 distinct CDR3 sequences, roughly an eighth seen once. Material for sequencing was whole blood. V gene TRBV11-3 combines with J gene TRBJ2-1; tentative D call: TRBD1 (6 bases). The sequence was collected from an adult who was a healthcare worker with PCR-confirmed SARS-CoV-2 infection or an uninfected control (not recorded which). The CDR3 here is CASSLGPERGNEQFF. In DNA form, the CDR3 reads TGTGCCAGCAGCTTAGGGCCCGAAAGGGGGAATGAGCAGTTCTTC.